A selection of T cell receptor beta chains follows, all from one sample in a study of T cells in Graves' hyperthyroidism and ophthalmopathy. Each CDR3 protein is one row after TCRdb ran MiXCR on the multiplex PCR reads. The sample includes around 600,000 distinct CDR3 sequences, about a sixth of them seen just once. Material: blood. The receptors come from a woman aged 35 to 49 with Graves' ophthalmopathy. CDR3s include the opening cysteine and the closing phenylalanine or tryptophan. A D gene is named only where the DNA matches it firmly. Expanded clones get a size class; other rows say once, few or many, or leave the size out.

D gene,J gene,V gene,clone size,CDR3 protein,CDR3 DNA
TRBD2,TRBJ2-2,TRBV2,-,CASRVASGATGELFF,TGTGCCAGCAGAGTTGCTAGCGGGGCCACCGGGGAGCTGTTTTTT
-,TRBJ1-4,TRBV11-2,few,CASSLVWGRILRKLFF,TGTGCCAGCAGCTTAGTGTGGGGACGGATTCTCCGAAAACTGTTTTTT
-,TRBJ1-6,TRBV6-1,many,CASSEMGSQISPLHF,TGTGCCAGCAGTGAAATGGGGAGCCAAATTTCACCCCTCCACTTT
-,TRBJ1-5,TRBV28,few,CASRGVQGNQPQHF,TGTGCCAGCAGGGGGGTGCAGGGAAATCAGCCCCAGCATTTT
-,TRBJ2-2,TRBV20-1,many,CSAPSSQGGNTGELFF,TGCAGTGCTCCTTCATCACAGGGAGGGAACACCGGGGAGCTGTTTTTT
-,TRBJ1-2,TRBV5-1,many,CASSLGWEFDGYTF,TGCGCCAGCAGCTTGGGTTGGGAGTTTGATGGCTACACCTTC
-,TRBJ1-1,TRBV10-2,-,CASSEENLNTEAFF,TGCGCCAGCAGTGAGGAGAACCTGAACACTGAAGCTTTCTTT
-,TRBJ2-7,TRBV27,many,CASSFAAVSYEQYF,TGTGCCAGCAGTTTCGCCGCCGTCAGCTACGAGCAGTACTTC
-,TRBJ1-1,TRBV5-1,-,CASRREGTMNTEAFF,TGCGCCAGCAGGCGGGAAGGTACTATGAACACTGAAGCTTTCTTT
TRBD1,TRBJ1-5,TRBV20-1,-,CSAKTGGGQPQHF,TGCAGTGCAAAAACAGGGGGCGGTCAGCCCCAGCATTTT
-,TRBJ2-7,TRBV5-1,-,CASSPAVRDEQYF,TGCGCCAGCAGCCCAGCGGTGCGGGACGAGCAGTACTTC
-,TRBJ2-1,TRBV3-1,many,CASSQGMTDNEQFF,TGTGCCAGCAGCCAAGGTATGACAGACAATGAGCAGTTCTTC
TRBD1,TRBJ2-7,TRBV11-2,many,CASRPKTGTGEYEQYF,TGTGCCAGCAGACCTAAGACCGGGACAGGGGAATACGAGCAGTACTTC
TRBD2,TRBJ2-3,TRBV5-1,-,CASSLGGGALADTQYF,TGCGCCAGCAGCTTGGGCGGGGGGGCCCTCGCAGATACGCAGTATTTT
-,TRBJ2-7,TRBV10-2,few,CATKGTDSYEQYF,TGCGCCACCAAAGGGACGGATTCCTACGAGCAGTACTTC
-,TRBJ1-2,TRBV2,many,CASSFGPGGYTF,TGTGCCAGCAGCTTTGGGCCGGGAGGCTACACCTTC
TRBD1,TRBJ1-2,TRBV7-3,few,CASSFSAGQGYGYTF,TGTGCCAGCAGCTTCTCCGCGGGACAGGGGTATGGCTACACCTTC
-,TRBJ1-5,TRBV4-1,few,CASSQAGTNQPQHF,TGCGCCAGCAGCCAAGCAGGTACGAACCAGCCCCAGCATTTT
TRBD1,TRBJ2-1,TRBV5-1,many,CASSPTGSNEQFF,TGCGCCAGCAGCCCGACAGGGTCCAATGAGCAGTTCTTC
TRBD2,TRBJ2-1,TRBV2,many,CASSEWRGNEQFF,TGTGCCAGCAGTGAATGGCGGGGGAATGAGCAGTTCTTC
TRBD1,TRBJ2-3,TRBV5-1,few,CASSELQGRGTDTQYF,TGCGCCAGCAGCGAACTACAGGGGAGAGGCACAGATACGCAGTATTTT
TRBD2,TRBJ2-1,TRBV27,many,CASRKRGGYNEQFF,TGTGCCAGCAGAAAGCGGGGGGGCTACAATGAGCAGTTCTTC
-,TRBJ2-1,TRBV7-9,-,CASTSLGGTALNEQFF,TGTGCCAGCACCTCCTTAGGCGGGACCGCCCTCAATGAGCAGTTCTTC
TRBD1,TRBJ2-2,TRBV6-4,many,CASTELLRTGGTGELFF,TGTGCCAGCACCGAGCTACTTAGGACAGGCGGCACCGGGGAGCTGTTTTTT
TRBD2,TRBJ2-7,TRBV7-2,-,CASSTPSSGRFYEQYF,TGTGCCAGCAGCACCCCTTCTAGCGGGAGGTTCTACGAGCAGTACTTT
-,TRBJ2-1,TRBV12-3/TRBV12-4,many,CASTMASPTYNEQFF,TGTGCCAGCACCATGGCGTCTCCTACCTACAATGAGCAGTTCTTC
-,TRBJ2-1,TRBV20-1,many,CSARQGDWLNEQFF,TGCAGTGCTAGACAGGGGGACTGGCTCAATGAGCAGTTCTTC
TRBD2,TRBJ2-3,TRBV5-1,-,CASSFPGGRYDTQYF,TGCGCCAGCAGCTTCCCTGGCGGGAGGTATGATACGCAGTATTTT
TRBD2,TRBJ2-1,TRBV5-1,-,CASSSLGAGGPPYNEQFF,TGCGCCAGCAGCTCTCTGGGTGCGGGAGGGCCACCATACAATGAGCAGTTCTTC
-,TRBJ1-5,TRBV20-1,few,CSARDRQGWHQPQHF,TGCAGTGCTAGAGATAGGCAGGGGTGGCATCAGCCCCAGCATTTT
TRBD2,TRBJ2-1,TRBV11-2,many,CASSLGLAGRNEQFF,TGTGCCAGCAGCTTAGGACTAGCGGGAAGGAATGAGCAGTTCTTC
TRBD2,TRBJ2-1,TRBV6-1,few,CASRPAGLAVSYNEQFF,TGTGCCAGCAGACCGGCTGGGCTAGCGGTTTCCTACAATGAGCAGTTCTTC
TRBD2,TRBJ2-7,TRBV27,-,CASSSKTSPYHSYEQYF,TGTGCCAGCAGTTCTAAGACTAGCCCATATCATTCATACGAGCAGTACTTC
-,TRBJ2-2,TRBV4-1,many,CASRRSQNTGELFF,TGCGCCAGCAGACGATCACAGAACACCGGGGAGCTGTTTTTT
-,TRBJ1-1,TRBV10-2,-,CASSPPEDWSEAFF,TGCGCCAGTTCGCCCCCGGAAGACTGGTCTGAAGCTTTCTTT
-,TRBJ1-2,TRBV2,many,CASSDPLGVGYTF,TGTGCCAGCAGTGACCCCCTCGGGGTGGGCTACACCTTC
-,TRBJ1-1,TRBV29-1,many,CSVVGHLNTEAFF,TGCAGCGTTGTGGGGCACTTGAACACTGAAGCTTTCTTT